The T cell receptor beta chain described here comes from a study of blood T cell repertoires in COVID-19. Clones were sequenced by immunoSEQ multiplex PCR, and TCRdb holds only the in-frame ones, with some missing. The sample lists about 250,000 clones, roughly 80% occurring once. Grouping used clinical history reported by participants in a survey and questionnaire. V lost 7 bases and J lost 3, with 10 bases in between. There are 12 residues in the CDR3. Germline CDR1 reads SNHLY; CDR2 reads FYNNEI. The gene calls are TRBV2 and TRBJ2-7; TRBD1 is a possible D gene (5 bases). The clonotype comes from a man aged 35 to 55 who had been exposed to COVID-19. Sequencing input: PBMCs or T cells enriched from blood (not recorded which). CDR3 bases: TGTGCCAGCAACCAACAGGTCTACGAGCAGTACTTC. Encoded protein: CASNQQVYEQYF.